The present entry profiles one TCR beta chain with its context. This sample is part of a study of CXCR3-negative and CXCR3-positive naive CD8 T cells. Germline CDR1 is ENHRY and CDR2 is SYGVKD. The CDR3 has 14 residues. The libraries of TRB cDNA were prepared using 5' RACE with UMI labels. TCRdb reanalyzed the 5' RACE reads, giving one entry per CDR3 protein sequence and no DNA. Here the sample table reports approximately 9,100 distinct CDR3 sequences. Input material: naive CXCR3- CD8+ T cells from blood. Subset defined: CD45RO-CCR7+CD27+CD95- naive CD8+ T cells lacking CXCR3 (TNR3-). The origin of this receptor is a human donor in good health. Some clones in this sample may be carry-over from other donors' samples. The rearrangement links TRBV10-3 to TRBJ2-7; TCRdb gives TRBD1 as the D gene, but with no DNA this cannot be confirmed. The chain's CDR3 is CAISDAGLSYEQYF.